This T cell receptor beta chain originates from a study of shared clonotypes between healthy human individuals. Original processing notes: With immunoSEQ giving junction-only sequences and no quality scores, filtering differed. Some clones are missing from TCRdb's copy, which holds only in-frame ones; the method was immunoSEQ multiplex PCR. From that table come the V and J calls and clone size; the DNA was used to work out D and trimming. The table shows hundreds of thousands of clones, with 95% to 97% occurring only once. The CDR3 extends over 17 amino acids. Germline V gene data show CDR1 as SGHNT and CDR2 as YYREEE (reference sequence). V was trimmed by 0 bases and J by 0 bases, leaving 12 bases between them. Naive CD8 cells comprised CD45RO-negative, CCR7-positively selected cells, excluding terminally differentiated effector memory CD45RA+ cells. General observations from the study: Since donors were few, the genetic and exposure-history diversity represented was limited.

To note about this clone: Its antigen is undetermined.

The source of this sequence is a woman aged 30 to 39 in good health. The chain is built from TRBV5-4 and TRBJ1-4; maybe TRBD1 (5 bases). The source material was naive CD8+ T cells sorted from blood. CDR3 nucleotides: TGTGCCAGCAGCTTGGGGGACCAATTTACAACTAATGAAAAACTGTTTTTT. Its protein product is CASSLGDQFTTNEKLFF.